In its sample, the clone carrying this T cell receptor (beta chain) is medium-sized. This entry is derived from a study of metastatic and nonmetastatic thyroid tumors. Overall study: Across peripheral blood and tumor or nodule tissue samples taken from malignant and benign thyroid patients, the repertoires were compared with one another.

Among the patients, none had received any treatment before thyroid surgery. CDR3 length: 16 amino acids. Germline values: CDR1 SEHNR, CDR2 FQNEAQ (reference sequence). Trimming removed 4 bases from V and 9 bases from J; junction bases left unmatched: 8. With MiXCR, TCRdb called clones anew from the PCR reads. The table has 20,000 to 25,000 clones, 36% seen once; the top ten hold roughly 20%. The receptor was derived from a male donor with papillary thyroid cancer or a benign thyroid nodule (not recorded which). Some clones in this sample may be carry-over from other donors' samples. The V and J genes are TRBV7-9 and TRBJ2-1, with 14 nucleotides matching TRBD2. Material for sequencing was blood. The CDR3 here is CASSSGTSGSLGEQFF. DNA of the CDR3: TGTGCCAGCAGCTCCGGGACTAGCGGGAGTTTGGGTGAGCAGTTCTTC.